One sample yielded the 9 T cell receptor beta chains listed below, sequenced in a study of CD8 T cells in ankylosing spondylitis. Via MiXCR, TCRdb re-called the 5' RACE reads, giving one row per CDR3 protein. The sample yields about 130,000 distinct CDR3 sequences, around 8.5% seen once. The specimen was blood, either unsorted or a sorted T cell fraction (not recorded which). The source is a male donor with ankylosing spondylitis or in good health (not recorded which).

This clonotype has ten or more counts. The rearrangement joins TRBV7-6 to TRBJ2-1; a possible D gene is TRBD1 (5 bases). V was shortened by 1 base and J by 8 bases, with 6 bases between the two germline ends. Germline assignment: CDR1 SGHVS and CDR2 FNYEAQ. CDR3 length: 12 residues. CDR3 residues: CASSLGGDEQFF. The CDR3 DNA reads as TGTGCCAGCAGCTTAGGGGGCGATGAGCAGTTCTTC.

This chain uses TRBV7-2 with TRBJ2-1; possible D gene TRBD2, 6 bases. Germline-derived CDR1 and CDR2 are SGHTA and FQGNSA. V was shortened by 4 bases and J by 10 bases, with 11 bases between the two germline ends. The CDR3 runs 12 residues. As DNA, the CDR3 is TGTGCCAGCAGCTCCCTAGCGATAGAGCAGTTCTTC. Amino acids: CASSSLAIEQFF.

In this sample, this clonotype turned up many times. The chain has TRBV5-1 and TRBJ2-7; the match to TRBD2 covers 9 bases. Trimming cost V 0 bases and J 3 bases; bases outside gene matches: 4. CDR1 SGHRS and CDR2 YFSETQ come from the germline V gene. The CDR3 contains 15 residues. The DNA of the CDR3 is TGCGCCAGCAGCTTGGACGCGGGAGGGGACTACGAGCAGTACTTC. It is translated as CASSLDAGGDYEQYF.

The table lists this clonotype with many counts. The V and J genes are TRBV12-3 or TRBV12-4 and TRBJ2-6, with D possibly matching TRBD1 (6 bases). The CDR3 extends over 14 amino acids. Between the trimmed V and J ends, which lost 7 bases and 0 bases, there was a span of 7 bases. The CDR3 DNA is TGTGCCAGCAACAGGGACTCTGGGGCCAACGTCCTGACTTTC. This translates into CASNRDSGANVLTF.

This clonotype occurred many times. This rearrangement joins TRBV2 to TRBJ2-2; TRBD1 might be the D (6 bases). The CDR3 runs to 16 residues. V lost 7 bases and J lost 1, with 16 bases in between. Looked up from germline, CDR1 is SNHLY and CDR2 is FYNNEI. This CDR3 reads CASKVSGQRNTGELFF. The CDR3, as DNA: TGTGCCAGCAAAGTATCCGGACAGAGGAACACCGGGGAGCTGTTTTTT.

This clonotype showed up just a few times. This chain uses TRBV5-1 with TRBJ2-1; possible D gene TRBD2, 5 bases. V was pared by 3 bases and J by 4 bases, with 17 bases between. CDR3 length equals 16 residues. Looked up from germline, CDR1 is SGHRS and CDR2 is YFSETQ. The CDR3 sequence: CASSYRLGDSYNEQFF. The CDR3 bases are TGCGCCAGCAGCTACCGTTTGGGAGATTCGTACAATGAGCAGTTCTTC.

This clonotype was picked up many times. This chain links TRBV20-1 with TRBJ1-1; tentatively, D is TRBD1 (5 bases). This CDR3 has 14 amino acids. V gave up 6 bases and J gave up 6 bases, with 20 bases separating them. Germline V CDR1 and CDR2: DFQATT, SNEGSKA (reference sequence). DNA for the CDR3: TGCAGTGCGACCATTGGGAGCAGGGCGGCTGAAGCTTTCTTT. Translated: CSATIGSRAAEAFF.

The V call is TRBV6-5, the J call TRBJ1-2, with TRBD1 matching 8 bases. Germline loops: CDR1 MNHEY, CDR2 SVGAGI. Trimming removed 2 bases from V and 4 bases from J; junction bases left unmatched: 6. This CDR3 has 15 residues. The CDR3 bases are TGTGCCAGCAGTTACAGTGACAGGGGAGGCTATGGCTACACCTTC. It yields the protein CASSYSDRGGYGYTF.

This clonotype was counted many times. The chain employs TRBV28 and TRBJ2-7, with D possibly matching TRBD1 (6 bases). CDR3 length: 14 amino acids. Germline CDR1 and CDR2: MDHEN and SYDVKM. V gave up 1 base and J gave up 4 bases, with 11 bases separating them. The CDR3 DNA is TGTGCCAGCAGTTTATCCATGGACAGATACGAGCAGTACTTC. This gives the protein CASSLSMDRYEQYF. Looking up the rest from reference TRBV28 and TRBJ2-7 gives the full variable domain: DVKVTQSSRYLVKRTGEKVFLECVQDMDHENMFWYRQDPGLGLRLIYFSYDVKMKEKGDIPEGYSVSREKKERFSLILESASTNQTSMYLCASSLSMDRYEQYFGPGTRLTVT.